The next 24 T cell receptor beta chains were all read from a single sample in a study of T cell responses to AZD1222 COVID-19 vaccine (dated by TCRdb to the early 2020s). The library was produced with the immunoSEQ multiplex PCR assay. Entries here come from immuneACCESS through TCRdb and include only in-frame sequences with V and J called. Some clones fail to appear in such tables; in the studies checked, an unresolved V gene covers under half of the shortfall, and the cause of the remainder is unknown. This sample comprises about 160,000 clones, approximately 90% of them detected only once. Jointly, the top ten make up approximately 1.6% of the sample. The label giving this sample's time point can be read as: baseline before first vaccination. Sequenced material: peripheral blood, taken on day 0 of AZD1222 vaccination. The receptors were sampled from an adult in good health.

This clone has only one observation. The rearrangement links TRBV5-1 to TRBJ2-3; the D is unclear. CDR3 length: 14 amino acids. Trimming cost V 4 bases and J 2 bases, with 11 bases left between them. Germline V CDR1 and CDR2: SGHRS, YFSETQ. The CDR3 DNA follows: TGCGCCAGCAGCAGCCCAGGCCACACAGATACGCAGTATTTT. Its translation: CASSSPGHTDTQYF.

CDR3 DNA sequence: TGTGCCAGCAGTGATGACAGGGCCCCGATATTAGCTAACTATGGCTACACCTTC. Translated: CASSDDRAPILANYGYTF. The rearrangement uses TRBV6-2 or TRBV6-3 and TRBJ1-2, with 7 bases aligning to TRBD1. Germline values: CDR1 MNHEY, CDR2 SVGEGT. The CDR3 sequence is 18 residues long. V lost 5 bases and J lost 0; bases outside the gene matches: 15.

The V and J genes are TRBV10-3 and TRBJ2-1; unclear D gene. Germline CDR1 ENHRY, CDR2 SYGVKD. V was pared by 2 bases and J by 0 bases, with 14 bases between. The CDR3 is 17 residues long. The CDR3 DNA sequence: TGTGCCATCAGTGAGATTGTGACACCGCGCTCCTACAATGAGCAGTTCTTC. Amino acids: CAISEIVTPRSYNEQFF.

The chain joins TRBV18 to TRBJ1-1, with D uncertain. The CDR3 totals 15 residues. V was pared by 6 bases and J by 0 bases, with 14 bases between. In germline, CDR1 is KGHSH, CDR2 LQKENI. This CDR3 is CASSPVGTMNTEAFF. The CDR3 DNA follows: TGTGCCAGCTCCCCGGTGGGAACAATGAACACTGAAGCTTTCTTT.

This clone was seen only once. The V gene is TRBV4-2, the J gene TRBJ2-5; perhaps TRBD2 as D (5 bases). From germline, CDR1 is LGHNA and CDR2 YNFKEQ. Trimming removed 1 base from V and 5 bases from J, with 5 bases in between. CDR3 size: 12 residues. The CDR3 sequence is CASSQGGETQYF. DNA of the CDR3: TGTGCCAGCAGCCAAGGAGGGGAGACCCAGTACTTC.

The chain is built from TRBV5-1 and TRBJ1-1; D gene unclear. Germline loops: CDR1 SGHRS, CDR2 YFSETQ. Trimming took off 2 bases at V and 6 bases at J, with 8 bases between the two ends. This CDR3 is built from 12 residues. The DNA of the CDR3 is TGCGCCAGCAGCTTCTCGGGAGCTGAAGCTTTCTTT. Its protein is CASSFSGAEAFF. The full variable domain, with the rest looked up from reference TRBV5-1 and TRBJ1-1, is KAGVTQTPRYLIKTRGQQVTLSCSPISGHRSVSWYQQTPGQGLQFLFEYFSETQRNKGNFPGRFSGRQFSNSRSEMNVSTLELGDSALYLCASSFSGAEAFFGQGTRLTVV.

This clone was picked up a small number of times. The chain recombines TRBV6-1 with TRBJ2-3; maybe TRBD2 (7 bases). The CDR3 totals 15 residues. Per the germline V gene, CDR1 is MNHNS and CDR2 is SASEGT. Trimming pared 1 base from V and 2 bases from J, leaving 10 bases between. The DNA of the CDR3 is TGTGCCAGCAGTGAAGGGGGGGGCGCCACAGATACGCAGTATTTT. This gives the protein CASSEGGGATDTQYF.

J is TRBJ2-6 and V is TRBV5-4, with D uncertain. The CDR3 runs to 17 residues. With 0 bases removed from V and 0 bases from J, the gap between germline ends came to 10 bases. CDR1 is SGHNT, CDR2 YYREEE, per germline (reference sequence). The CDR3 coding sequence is TGTGCCAGCAGCTTGGGAATGGAGAGCTCTGGGGCCAACGTCCTGACTTTC. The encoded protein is CASSLGMESSGANVLTF.

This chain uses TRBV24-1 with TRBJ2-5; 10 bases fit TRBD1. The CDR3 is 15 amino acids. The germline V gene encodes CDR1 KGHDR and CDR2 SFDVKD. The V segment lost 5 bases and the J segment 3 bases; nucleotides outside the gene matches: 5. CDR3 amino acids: CATSVAGTGEETQYF. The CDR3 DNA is TGTGCCACCAGTGTCGCCGGGACAGGGGAAGAGACCCAGTACTTC.

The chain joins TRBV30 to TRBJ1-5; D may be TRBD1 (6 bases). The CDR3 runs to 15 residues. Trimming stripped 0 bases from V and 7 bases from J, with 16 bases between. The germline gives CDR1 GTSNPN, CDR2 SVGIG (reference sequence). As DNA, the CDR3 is TGTGCCTGGAGTGTACGGGGCAGGGGTCAGCAGCCCCAGCATTTT. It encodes CAWSVRGRGQQPQHF.

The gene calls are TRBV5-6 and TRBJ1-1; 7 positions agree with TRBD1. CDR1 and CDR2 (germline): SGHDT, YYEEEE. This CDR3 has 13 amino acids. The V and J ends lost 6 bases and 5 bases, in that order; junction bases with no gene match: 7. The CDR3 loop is CASTADRATEAFF. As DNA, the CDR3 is TGTGCCAGCACCGCAGACAGGGCTACTGAAGCTTTCTTT.

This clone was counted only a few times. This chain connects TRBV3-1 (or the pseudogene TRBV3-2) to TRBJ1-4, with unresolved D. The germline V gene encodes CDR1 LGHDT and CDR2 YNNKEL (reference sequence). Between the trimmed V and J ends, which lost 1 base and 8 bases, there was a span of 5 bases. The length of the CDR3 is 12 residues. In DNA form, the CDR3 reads TGTGCCAGCAGCCAAGGGGAAGAAAAACTGTTTTTT. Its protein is CASSQGEEKLFF.

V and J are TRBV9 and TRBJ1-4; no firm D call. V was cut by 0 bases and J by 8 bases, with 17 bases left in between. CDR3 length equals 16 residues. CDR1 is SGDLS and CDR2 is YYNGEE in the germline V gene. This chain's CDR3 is CASSVGRAAEEEKLFF. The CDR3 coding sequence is TGTGCCAGCAGCGTAGGAAGGGCAGCTGAGGAGGAAAAACTGTTTTTT. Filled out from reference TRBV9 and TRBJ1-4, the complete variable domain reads DSGVTQTPKHLITATGQRVTLRCSPRSGDLSVYWYQQSLDQGLQFLIQYYNGEERAKGNILERFSAQQFPDLHSELNLSSLELGDSALYFCASSVGRAAEEEKLFFGSGTQLSVL.

CDR3 protein: CASSESGTGYGYTF. The CDR3 nucleotides are TGTGCCAGCAGTGAATCGGGGACAGGCTATGGCTACACCTTC. The chain has TRBV2 and TRBJ1-2, with 8 bases matching TRBD1. After removal of 2 bases from V and 4 bases from J, the junction contained 3 bases not matched to a gene. Germline V gene data show CDR1 as SNHLY and CDR2 as FYNNEI. The CDR3 is made up of 14 amino acids. The whole variable domain, filled in from reference TRBV2 and TRBJ1-2, reads EPEVTQTPSHQVTQMGQEVILRCVPISNHLYFYWYRQILGQKVEFLVSFYNNEISEKSEIFDDQFSVERPDGSNFTLKIRSTKLEDSAMYFCASSESGTGYGYTFGSGTRLTVV.

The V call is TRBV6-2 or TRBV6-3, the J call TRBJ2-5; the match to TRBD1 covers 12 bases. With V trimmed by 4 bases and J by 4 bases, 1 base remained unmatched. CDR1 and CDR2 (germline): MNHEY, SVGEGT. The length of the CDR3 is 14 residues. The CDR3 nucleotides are TGTGCCAGCAGTTCGGGACAGGGGGCAGAGACCCAGTACTTC. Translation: CASSSGQGAETQYF.

The CDR3 protein is CASSLADRMNYGYTF. CDR3 sequence (DNA): TGTGCCAGCAGTTTGGCGGACAGGATGAACTATGGCTACACCTTC. This sequence joins TRBV28 and TRBJ1-2, with 7 nucleotides matching TRBD1. CDR1 is MDHEN, CDR2 SYDVKM, per germline. This CDR3 comprises 15 residues. V trimming: 3 bases; J trimming: 2 bases; junction bases outside the gene matches: 6.

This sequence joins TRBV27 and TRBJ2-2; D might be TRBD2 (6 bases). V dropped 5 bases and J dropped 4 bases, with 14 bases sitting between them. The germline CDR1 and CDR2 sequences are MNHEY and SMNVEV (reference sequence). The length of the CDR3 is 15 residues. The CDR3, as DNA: TGTGCCAGCAGTCCCGTCGCGGGGTCCACCGGGGAGCTGTTTTTT. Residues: CASSPVAGSTGELFF.

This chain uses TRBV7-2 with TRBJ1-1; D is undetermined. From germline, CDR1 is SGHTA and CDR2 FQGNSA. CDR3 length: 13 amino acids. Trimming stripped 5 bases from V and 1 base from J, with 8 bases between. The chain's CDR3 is CASSRVGNTEAFF. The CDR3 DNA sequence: TGTGCCAGCAGCCGGGTAGGGAACACTGAAGCTTTCTTT.

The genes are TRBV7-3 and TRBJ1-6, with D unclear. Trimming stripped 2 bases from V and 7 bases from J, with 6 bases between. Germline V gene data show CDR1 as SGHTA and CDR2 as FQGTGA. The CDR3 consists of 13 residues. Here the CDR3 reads CASSLSRNSPLHF. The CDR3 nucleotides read TGTGCCAGCAGCTTATCTCGGAATTCACCCCTCCACTTT.

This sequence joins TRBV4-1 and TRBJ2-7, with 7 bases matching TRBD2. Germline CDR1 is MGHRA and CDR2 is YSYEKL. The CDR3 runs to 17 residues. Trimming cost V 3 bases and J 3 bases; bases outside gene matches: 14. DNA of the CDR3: TGCGCCAGCAGCCAGGATGCCGGGAGGATTATTAACTACGAGCAGTACTTC. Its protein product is CASSQDAGRIINYEQYF.

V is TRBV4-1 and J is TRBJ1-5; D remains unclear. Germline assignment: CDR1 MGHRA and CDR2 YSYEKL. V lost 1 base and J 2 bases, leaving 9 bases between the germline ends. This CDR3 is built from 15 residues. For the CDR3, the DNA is TGCGCCAGCAGCCAAGGTCTCGCGGGCAATCAGCCCCAGCATTTT. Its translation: CASSQGLAGNQPQHF.

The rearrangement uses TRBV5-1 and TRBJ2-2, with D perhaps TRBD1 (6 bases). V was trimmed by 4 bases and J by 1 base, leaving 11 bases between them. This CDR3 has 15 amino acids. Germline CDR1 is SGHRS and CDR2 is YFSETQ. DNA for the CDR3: TGCGCCAGCAGCCCGGCGACAGGGAACACCGGGGAGCTGTTTTTT. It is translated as CASSPATGNTGELFF.

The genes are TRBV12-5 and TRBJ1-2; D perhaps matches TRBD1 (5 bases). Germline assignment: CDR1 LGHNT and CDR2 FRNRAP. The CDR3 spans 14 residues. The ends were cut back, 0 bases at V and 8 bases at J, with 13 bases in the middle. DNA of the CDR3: TGTGCTAGTGGTTTGGTAGTCAGGGTGGACGGCTACACCTTC. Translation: CASGLVVRVDGYTF.

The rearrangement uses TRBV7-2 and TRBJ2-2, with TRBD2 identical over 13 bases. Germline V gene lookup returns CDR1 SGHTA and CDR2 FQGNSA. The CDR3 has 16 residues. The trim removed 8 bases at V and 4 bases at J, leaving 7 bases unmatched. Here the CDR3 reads CASGLAGAPRTGELFF. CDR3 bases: TGTGCCAGCGGACTAGCGGGGGCTCCGCGCACCGGGGAGCTGTTTTTT.